The 10 T cell receptor beta chains below were found in one sample sequenced in a study of technical replicates of blood from a handful of donors. The table came from immunoSEQ multiplex PCR; TCRdb's copy has only in-frame clones and leaves some out. The sample yields 76,000 or so clones, 80% to 90% seen once. The specimen was PBMCs. These receptors were collected from a human donor in good health. Some clones in this sample may be carry-over from other donors' samples.

This clone was seen more than once but under ten times. The chain joins TRBV29-1 to TRBJ1-1; 11 nucleotides align to TRBD1. Germline CDR1 is SQVTM and CDR2 is ANQGSEA. CDR3 length equals 13 residues. The junction had 3 bases not matched to a gene; V was cut back by 6 bases and J by 3 bases. The CDR3 bases are TGCAGCGTGGCGGGACAGGGGGACACTGAAGCTTTCTTT. It encodes CSVAGQGDTEAFF.

The gene calls are TRBV15 and TRBJ2-1; the match to TRBD1 covers 10 bases. The germline CDR1 and CDR2 sequences are LNHNV and YYDKDF (reference sequence). The CDR3 is 14 amino acids. After removal of 1 base from V and 6 bases from J, the junction contained 0 bases not matched to a gene. The CDR3 loop is CATSRGTGGNEQFF. CDR3 DNA sequence: TGTGCCACCAGCAGAGGGACAGGGGGCAATGAGCAGTTCTTC.

The rearrangement links TRBV30 to TRBJ1-1; the D gene is possibly TRBD1 (5 bases). Germline V lookup: CDR1 GTSNPN, CDR2 SVGIG (reference sequence). V was shortened by 5 bases and J by 0 bases, with 10 bases between the two germline ends. CDR3 length: 13 residues. As DNA, the CDR3 is TGTGCCTGGGCGACAGTGATGAACACTGAAGCTTTCTTT. Encoded protein: CAWATVMNTEAFF. Combining the CDR3 with reference TRBV30 and TRBJ1-1 gives the whole variable domain SQTIHQWPATLVQPVGSPLSLECTVEGTSNPNLYWYRQAAGRGLQLLFYSVGIGQISSEVPQNLSASRPQDRQFILSSKKLLLSDSGFYLCAWATVMNTEAFFGQGTRLTVV.

The V call is TRBV5-1, the J call TRBJ2-7, with a tentative D call TRBD2 (6 bases). Germline values: CDR1 SGHRS, CDR2 YFSETQ. The CDR3 totals 15 residues. V lost 1 base to trimming and J lost 3 bases, with 14 bases between them. The CDR3 region is CASSLLRGYDYEQYF. CDR3 in DNA: TGCGCCAGCAGCTTGTTGCGGGGATACGACTACGAGCAGTACTTC.

The chain employs TRBV4-3 and TRBJ2-7; 8 bases are shared with TRBD2. The CDR3 spans 16 residues. Germline V gene lookup returns CDR1 LGHNA and CDR2 YSLEER. With 0 bases clipped from V and 4 bases from J, the junction kept 8 bases outside the gene matches. CDR3 protein: CASSQDFAGGGYEQYF. The CDR3 DNA reads TGCGCCAGCAGCCAAGATTTCGCGGGAGGAGGTTACGAGCAGTACTTC.

CDR3 nucleotides: TGCGCCAGCAGCTTCCTCGGTGGATCTGAGGACGAGCAGTACTTC. Its protein product is CASSFLGGSEDEQYF. The chain employs TRBV5-1 and TRBJ2-7, with no clear D. The CDR3 is 15 residues long. Trimming took off 2 bases at V and 5 bases at J, with 17 bases between the two ends. Germline assignment: CDR1 SGHRS and CDR2 YFSETQ. The variable domain in full, completed from reference TRBV5-1 and TRBJ2-7, reads KAGVTQTPRYLIKTRGQQVTLSCSPISGHRSVSWYQQTPGQGLQFLFEYFSETQRNKGNFPGRFSGRQFSNSRSEMNVSTLELGDSALYLCASSFLGGSEDEQYFGPGTRLTVT.

The chain couples TRBV5-1 to TRBJ2-1; 13 positions match TRBD2. The V gene end was trimmed by 2 bases and the J gene end by 8 bases; junction bases not matched to a gene: 13. The germline gives CDR1 SGHRS, CDR2 YFSETQ. The CDR3 covers 18 residues. CDR3: CASSLFRTSGRGVDEQFF. The CDR3 DNA reads TGCGCCAGCAGCTTATTCCGGACTAGCGGGAGAGGGGTCGATGAGCAGTTCTTC.

The chain recombines TRBV19 with TRBJ2-2; 8 bases map to TRBD1. With V trimmed by 7 bases and J by 5 bases, 6 bases remained unmatched. Germline-derived CDR1 and CDR2 are LNHDA and SQIVND (reference sequence). The CDR3 is 14 residues long. This chain's CDR3 is CASTTYRGTGELFF. The CDR3 DNA sequence: TGTGCCAGTACTACCTACAGGGGGACCGGGGAGCTGTTTTTT. The full variable domain, with the rest looked up from reference TRBV19 and TRBJ2-2, is DGGITQSPKYLFRKEGQNVTLSCEQNLNHDAMYWYRQDPGQGLRLIYYSQIVNDFQKGDIAEGYSVSREKKESFPLTVTSAQKNPTAFYLCASTTYRGTGELFFGEGSRLTVL.

This CDR3 is CASSLYRDTMYNEQFF. CDR3 nucleotide sequence: TGTGCCAGCAGCCTTTACCGGGACACCATGTACAATGAGCAGTTCTTC. V and J are TRBV27 and TRBJ2-1; a possible D gene is TRBD1 (6 bases). Looked up from germline, CDR1 is MNHEY and CDR2 is SMNVEV (reference sequence). The CDR3 is made up of 16 amino acids. V lost 6 bases and J 4 bases, leaving 19 bases between the germline ends.

This sequence joins TRBV5-1 and TRBJ1-3, with TRBD1 matching over 9 bases. Germline CDR1 and CDR2: SGHRS and YFSETQ. The CDR3 runs 15 residues. The V segment lost 4 bases and the J segment 3 bases; nucleotides outside the gene matches: 5. The CDR3 here is CASSKPGQGGNTIYF. CDR3 sequence (DNA): TGCGCCAGCAGCAAACCGGGACAGGGTGGAAACACCATATATTTT.